This record covers a single T cell receptor (beta chain). Its matching antigen is unknown. The protocol was immunoSEQ multiplex PCR, while the TCRdb copy is restricted to in-frame clones and leaves out a portion. The sample consists of roughly 90,000 clones, around 93% of them appearing once. This record comes from a study of cytomegalovirus exposure and HLA in healthy donors. Study results and caveats: Rare sequences made up most TCRs, while some public TCRs were found in many donors. In vitro data verified a few CMV-associated chains as specific for CMV antigens. Some TCR beta chains (around 180 of them) were listed as cytomegalovirus-associated. The TCR clusters that emerged in the first cohort tended, a later analysis found, to co-occur in the 120 or so validation repertoires.

The TCR originated in a woman in her 30s in good health and CMV-seropositive. Sequencing used PBMCs.

CDR3 bases: TGTGCCAGTAGTACGGGACAGGGACCCTACGAGCAGTACTTC. As protein: CASSTGQGPYEQYF. This chain links TRBV19 with TRBJ2-7; TRBD1 matches 9 bases. The CDR3 consists of 14 residues. Germline trimming cut 4 bases from V and 2 bases from J; bases unmatched to any gene: 3. Per germline, CDR1 LNHDA and CDR2 SQIVND (reference sequence). Full variable domain (remainder filled in from reference TRBV19 and TRBJ2-7): DGGITQSPKYLFRKEGQNVTLSCEQNLNHDAMYWYRQDPGQGLRLIYYSQIVNDFQKGDIAEGYSVSREKKESFPLTVTSAQKNPTAFYLCASSTGQGPYEQYFGPGTRLTVT.